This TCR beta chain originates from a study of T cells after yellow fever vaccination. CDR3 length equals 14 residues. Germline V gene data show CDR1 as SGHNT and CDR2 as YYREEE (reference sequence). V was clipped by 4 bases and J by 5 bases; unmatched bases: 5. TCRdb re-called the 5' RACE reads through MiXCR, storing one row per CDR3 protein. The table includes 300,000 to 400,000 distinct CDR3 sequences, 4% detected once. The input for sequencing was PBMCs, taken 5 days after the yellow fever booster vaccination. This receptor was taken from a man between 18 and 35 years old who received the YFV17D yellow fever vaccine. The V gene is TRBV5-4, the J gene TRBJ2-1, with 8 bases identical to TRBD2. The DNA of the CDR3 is TGTGCCAGCAGCCCCACTAGCGGCCACAATGAGCAGTTCTTC. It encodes CASSPTSGHNEQFF.